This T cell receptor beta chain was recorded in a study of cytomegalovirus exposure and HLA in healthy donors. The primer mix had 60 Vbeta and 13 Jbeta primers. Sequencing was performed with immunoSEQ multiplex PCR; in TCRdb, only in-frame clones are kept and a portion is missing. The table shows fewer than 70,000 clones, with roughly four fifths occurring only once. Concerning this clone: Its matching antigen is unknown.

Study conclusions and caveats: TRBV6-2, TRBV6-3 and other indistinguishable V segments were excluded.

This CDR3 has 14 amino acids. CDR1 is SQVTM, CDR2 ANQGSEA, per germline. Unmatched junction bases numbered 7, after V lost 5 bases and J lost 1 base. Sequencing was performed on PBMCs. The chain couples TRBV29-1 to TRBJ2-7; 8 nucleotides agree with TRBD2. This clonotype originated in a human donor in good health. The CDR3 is CSVYFTSGSYEQYF. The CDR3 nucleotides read TGCAGCGTTTACTTTACTAGCGGTTCCTACGAGCAGTACTTC.